The 27 T cell receptor beta chains presented below share a single source sample, sequenced in a study of naive CD8 T cells in extremely preterm neonates. Cord blood came from elective full-term cesareans at about 37-42 weeks without labor or membrane rupture. Assay used: immunoSEQ multiplex PCR; TCRdb lists only in-frame clones, some missing. In the table there are thousands of clones, about 97% of which are singletons. Sequenced: naive CD8+ T cells from cord blood. These receptors were obtained from a newborn in good health.

The genes are TRBV28 and TRBJ1-4, with D possibly being TRBD1 (6 bases). The length of the CDR3 is 15 residues. The germline V gene encodes CDR1 MDHEN and CDR2 SYDVKM. V was trimmed by 5 bases and J by 4 bases, leaving 14 bases between them. The CDR3 nucleotides read TGTGCCAGCAGTAAACAGGGTCCCATTAATGAAAAACTGTTTTTT. This translates into CASSKQGPINEKLFF.

The genes are TRBV27 and TRBJ2-1; the match to TRBD1 covers 9 bases. CDR1 is MNHEY, CDR2 SMNVEV, per germline (reference sequence). The CDR3 sequence is 15 residues long. V lost 4 bases and J lost 2; bases outside the gene matches: 3. The CDR3 DNA reads TGTGCCAGCAGTTCCCGGGACAGGGCCTACAATGAGCAGTTCTTC. Its protein is CASSSRDRAYNEQFF.

This clone was counted a single time. This chain connects TRBV5-8 to TRBJ2-7, with TRBD1 matching over 9 bases. After removal of 3 bases from V and 2 bases from J, the junction contained 0 bases not matched to a gene. The germline gives CDR1 SGHTS, CDR2 YDEGEE. The CDR3 runs to 13 residues. The chain's CDR3 is CASSWTGAYEQYF. The CDR3 DNA sequence: TGTGCCAGCAGCTGGACAGGGGCCTACGAGCAGTACTTC.

The rearrangement joins TRBV10-3 to TRBJ2-7; no definite D call. The V and J ends lost 3 bases and 2 bases respectively, with 2 bases between them. CDR3 length: 11 amino acids. Germline CDR1 is ENHRY and CDR2 is SYGVKD. The CDR3 protein is CAISDTYEQYF. The CDR3 nucleotides are TGTGCCATCAGTGACACCTACGAGCAGTACTTC.

The J gene is TRBJ2-1, the V gene TRBV12-5; D perhaps matches TRBD1 (5 bases). The V end was cut by 1 base, the J end by 3 bases, with 7 bases between. The germline CDR1 and CDR2 sequences are LGHNT and FRNRAP. This CDR3 spans 14 amino acids. The CDR3 reads CASGLDGHYNEQFF. The CDR3 nucleotides read TGTGCTAGTGGTTTGGACGGACACTACAATGAGCAGTTCTTC.

The chain recombines TRBV10-2 with TRBJ2-5; TRBD2 matches at 8 bases. The CDR3 contains 16 residues. V lost 4 bases, J lost 5 bases, and 12 bases stayed unmatched. CDR1 WSHSY and CDR2 SAAADI come from the germline V gene. The CDR3 sequence is CASSGISGSSSETQYF. In DNA form, the CDR3 reads TGCGCCAGCAGTGGTATCAGCGGGAGTTCGTCTGAGACCCAGTACTTC.

The chain joins TRBV7-2 to TRBJ2-3; D gene ambiguous. Germline lookup yields CDR1 SGHTA and CDR2 FQGNSA. V was shortened by 3 bases and J by 1 base, with 2 bases between the two germline ends. This CDR3 region has 12 residues. CDR3 sequence (DNA): TGTGCCAGCAGCTTCGGCACAGATACGCAGTATTTT. It yields the protein CASSFGTDTQYF.

This chain links TRBV6-5 with TRBJ1-1; D might be TRBD1 (6 bases). V was clipped by 0 bases and J by 1 base, with 6 bases between them. The CDR3 extends over 14 amino acids. In germline, CDR1 is MNHEY, CDR2 SVGAGI. The CDR3 loop is CASSYSTGNTEAFF. The CDR3 nucleotides are TGTGCCAGCAGTTACTCGACAGGGAACACTGAAGCTTTCTTT.

This clone has only one observation. This chain connects TRBV5-1 to TRBJ2-5, with D possibly matching TRBD1 (7 bases). V shed 7 bases and J shed 5 bases, with 18 bases lying between them. The CDR3 length is 14 residues. CDR1 and CDR2 from the germline V gene are SGHRS and YFSETQ. CDR3 bases: TGCGCCAGCTCCTCGGACAGGAGGGGTGAGACCCAGTACTTC. Amino acids: CASSSDRRGETQYF. Based on the CDR3 plus reference TRBV5-1 and TRBJ2-5, the full variable domain is KAGVTQTPRYLIKTRGQQVTLSCSPISGHRSVSWYQQTPGQGLQFLFEYFSETQRNKGNFPGRFSGRQFSNSRSEMNVSTLELGDSALYLCASSSDRRGETQYFGPGTRLLVL.

The chain links TRBV5-1 to TRBJ2-5; D not certain. The V end was cut by 0 bases, the J end by 3 bases, with 3 bases between. Germline CDR1 reads SGHRS; CDR2 reads YFSETQ. The CDR3 length is 12 residues. CDR3 amino acids: CASSLAEETQYF. CDR3 nucleotide sequence: TGCGCCAGCAGCTTGGCCGAAGAGACCCAGTACTTC.

The chain uses TRBV5-4 and TRBJ2-7, with 9 bases lining up with TRBD2. After removal of 4 bases from V and 5 bases from J, the junction contained 7 bases not matched to a gene. CDR3 size: 14 residues. Germline assignment: CDR1 SGHNT and CDR2 YYREEE (reference sequence). The CDR3 DNA follows: TGTGCCAGCAGCGAAACCGGGACTAGCCACGAGCAGTACTTC. Translated: CASSETGTSHEQYF.

The genes are TRBV19 and TRBJ2-7; TRBD1 matches at 8 bases. Germline V gene data show CDR1 as LNHDA and CDR2 as SQIVND (reference sequence). V gave up 3 bases and J gave up 2 bases; unmatched junction bases: 3. The CDR3 spans 14 residues. CDR3: CASSIGQGAYEQYF. DNA of the CDR3: TGTGCCAGTAGTATTGGACAGGGAGCCTACGAGCAGTACTTC.

This clone was detected only a few times. The V gene is TRBV4-3, the J gene TRBJ2-7; 10 nucleotides agree with TRBD2. V shed 0 bases and J 0 bases; nucleotides not matched to a gene: 2. The germline CDR1 and CDR2 sequences are LGHNA and YSLEER. CDR3 length equals 16 residues. DNA for the CDR3: TGCGCCAGCAGCCAAGATAGGACTAGCGGCTCCTACGAGCAGTACTTC. Its protein is CASSQDRTSGSYEQYF.

The V call is TRBV9, the J call TRBJ2-5, with TRBD2 matching over 13 bases. The J call may be mistaken, given a closer DNA end match to TRBJ2-7. The CDR3 sequence is 16 residues long. Germline assignment: CDR1 SGDLS and CDR2 YYNGEE. Here the CDR3 reads CASSVALAGGSHEQYF. The CDR3 nucleotides read TGTGCCAGCAGCGTAGCACTAGCGGGAGGGTCCCACGAGCAGTACTTC.

This clone was recorded only once. The chain has TRBV13 and TRBJ2-2; D not certain. The CDR3 has 14 amino acids. The germline V gene encodes CDR1 PRHDT and CDR2 FYEKMQ (reference sequence). Deletions cut 3 bases from V and 1 base from J, with 6 bases between. In DNA, the CDR3 is TGTGCCAGCAGCTTCAACGGGAACACCGGGGAGCTGTTTTTT. Its protein product is CASSFNGNTGELFF.

The chain is built from TRBV9 and TRBJ2-1; 10 positions match TRBD1. Germline V gene sequence: CDR1 SGDLS, CDR2 YYNGEE. The V and J ends lost 0 bases and 6 bases, in that order; junction bases with no gene match: 0. This CDR3 is built from 14 residues. CDR3 loop: CASSVGTGGNEQFF. The DNA for the CDR3 is TGTGCCAGCAGCGTAGGGACAGGGGGCAATGAGCAGTTCTTC.

The chain is built from TRBV6-5 and TRBJ2-7; TRBD2 might be the D (6 bases). The CDR3 extends over 15 amino acids. Per germline, CDR1 MNHEY and CDR2 SVGAGI. Trimming removed 2 bases at V and 0 bases at J, with 11 bases between. The CDR3 here is CASSYRDSRSYEQYF. The CDR3 nucleotides are TGTGCCAGCAGTTACCGGGACTCACGCTCCTACGAGCAGTACTTC.

The V call is TRBV5-4, the J call TRBJ1-5; D call uncertain. CDR1 SGHNT and CDR2 YYREEE come from the germline V gene (reference sequence). Trimming pared 1 base from V and 0 bases from J, leaving 5 bases between. This CDR3 is built from 14 residues. The CDR3 region has the DNA TGTGCCAGCAGCTTGTACTCTAGCAATCAGCCCCAGCATTTT. This sequence encodes CASSLYSSNQPQHF.

The rearrangement joins TRBV4-3 to TRBJ1-3, with 7 nucleotides matching TRBD1. The CDR3 consists of 15 residues. Germline trimming cut 0 bases from V and 8 bases from J; bases unmatched to any gene: 7. Per the germline V gene, CDR1 is LGHNA and CDR2 is YSLEER. The CDR3 protein is CASSQDVAGGYTIYF. The CDR3 DNA is TGCGCCAGCAGCCAAGATGTGGCAGGGGGGTACACCATATATTTT.

The rearrangement links TRBV7-3 to TRBJ2-3, with 7 bases aligning to TRBD2. CDR3 length: 14 residues. Per germline, CDR1 SGHTA and CDR2 FQGTGA. Trimming removed 0 bases from V and 3 bases from J; junction bases left unmatched: 0. CDR3: CASSLTSGTDTQYF. The CDR3 coding sequence is TGTGCCAGCAGCTTAACTAGCGGGACAGATACGCAGTATTTT.

The J gene is TRBJ1-4, the V gene TRBV13; D call uncertain. From germline, CDR1 is PRHDT and CDR2 FYEKMQ (reference sequence). The V and J ends lost 4 bases and 6 bases respectively, with 18 bases between them. This CDR3 comprises 16 residues. Written as DNA, the CDR3 is TGTGCCAGCAGCTCTTCCGGGTCTCTGAGGGATGAAAAACTGTTTTTT. Its translation: CASSSSGSLRDEKLFF.

The chain carries TRBV4-3 and TRBJ1-1; TRBD1 might be the D (5 bases). The CDR3 runs to 13 residues. Germline V gene data show CDR1 as LGHNA and CDR2 as YSLEER. V lost 4 bases to trimming and J lost 1 base, with 7 bases between them. The CDR3 loop is CASSPTGNTEAFF. CDR3 DNA: TGCGCCAGCAGCCCAACAGGGAACACTGAAGCTTTCTTT.

The genes are TRBV6-5 and TRBJ2-7; D is undetermined. Germline V lookup: CDR1 MNHEY, CDR2 SVGAGI. V was clipped by 0 bases and J by 0 bases, with 12 bases between them. This CDR3 contains 16 residues. The DNA of the CDR3 is TGTGCCAGCAGTTACTCGATTCTTGACAACTCCTACGAGCAGTACTTC. Encoded protein: CASSYSILDNSYEQYF.

The rearrangement joins TRBV2 to TRBJ2-2; 7 bases fit TRBD1. V lost 5 bases to trimming and J lost 1 base; unmatched junction nucleotides: 7. This CDR3 comprises 16 residues. Looked up from germline, CDR1 is SNHLY and CDR2 is FYNNEI. This CDR3 is CASSLTRDRNTGELFF. CDR3 sequence (DNA): TGTGCCAGCAGTTTAACCCGGGACAGGAACACCGGGGAGCTGTTTTTT. The entire variable domain, with the rest obtained from reference TRBV2 and TRBJ2-2, is as follows: EPEVTQTPSHQVTQMGQEVILRCVPISNHLYFYWYRQILGQKVEFLVSFYNNEISEKSEIFDDQFSVERPDGSNFTLKIRSTKLEDSAMYFCASSLTRDRNTGELFFGEGSRLTVL.

The rearrangement uses TRBV29-1 and TRBJ2-7; a weak D match, TRBD1 (6 bases). V lost 2 bases to trimming and J lost 2 bases, with 13 bases between them. This CDR3 region has 14 residues. Germline CDR1 and CDR2: SQVTM and ANQGSEA. The CDR3 is CSVEHQGSPYEQYF. For the CDR3, the DNA is TGCAGCGTTGAACATCAGGGGTCCCCCTACGAGCAGTACTTC.

The rearrangement uses TRBV20-1 and TRBJ1-2; TRBD1 is a possible D gene (6 bases). Per the germline V gene, CDR1 is DFQATT and CDR2 is SNEGSKA (reference sequence). V was pared by 1 base and J by 7 bases, with 7 bases between. This CDR3 has 11 residues. The DNA for the CDR3 is TGCAGTGCTAGAGGAGGGGGTGGCTACACCTTC. This translates into CSARGGGGYTF.

Notes on this clone: Germline is not matched at one junction end, which may reflect a read error. The chain recombines TRBV7-7 with TRBJ2-5, with a possible D match to TRBD2 (6 bases). CDR1 and CDR2 (germline): SSHAT, FNYEAQ (reference sequence). The CDR3 runs 14 residues. CDR3 in amino acids: CASSGSGIGETQYF. The CDR3 coding sequence is TGTGCTAGCAGCGGGTCAGGGATAGGAGAGACCCAGTACTTC.